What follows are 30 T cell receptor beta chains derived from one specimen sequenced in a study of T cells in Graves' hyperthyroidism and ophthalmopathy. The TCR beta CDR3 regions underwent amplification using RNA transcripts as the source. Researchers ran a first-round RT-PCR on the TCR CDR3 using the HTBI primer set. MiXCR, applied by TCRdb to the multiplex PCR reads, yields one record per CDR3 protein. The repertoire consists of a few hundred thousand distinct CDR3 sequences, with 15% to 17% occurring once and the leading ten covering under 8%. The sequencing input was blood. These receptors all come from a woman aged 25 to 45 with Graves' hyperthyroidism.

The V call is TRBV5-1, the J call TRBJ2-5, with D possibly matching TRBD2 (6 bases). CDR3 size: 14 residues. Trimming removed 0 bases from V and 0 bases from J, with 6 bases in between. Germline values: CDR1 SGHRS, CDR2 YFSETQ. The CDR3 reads CASSLGGDQETQYF. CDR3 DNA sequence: TGCGCCAGCAGCTTGGGGGGGGACCAAGAGACCCAGTACTTC.

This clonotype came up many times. The CDR3 sequence is CAWSRIEGAHGYTF. In DNA, the CDR3 is TGTGCCTGGAGTCGGATCGAGGGGGCCCATGGCTACACCTTC. This sequence joins TRBV30 and TRBJ1-2, with 7 bases lining up with TRBD1. CDR3 length equals 14 residues. CDR1 and CDR2 (germline): GTSNPN, SVGIG (reference sequence). V was pared by 2 bases and J by 6 bases, with 9 bases of the junction left unmatched.

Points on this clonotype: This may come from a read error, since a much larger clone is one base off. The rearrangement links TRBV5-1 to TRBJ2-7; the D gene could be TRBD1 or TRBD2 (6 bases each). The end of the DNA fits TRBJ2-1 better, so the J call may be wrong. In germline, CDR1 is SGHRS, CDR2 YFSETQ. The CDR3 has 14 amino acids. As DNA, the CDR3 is TGCGCCAGCAGCTTGCGGCCGGGGGCATACGAGCAGTTCTTC. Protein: CASSLRPGAYEQFF.

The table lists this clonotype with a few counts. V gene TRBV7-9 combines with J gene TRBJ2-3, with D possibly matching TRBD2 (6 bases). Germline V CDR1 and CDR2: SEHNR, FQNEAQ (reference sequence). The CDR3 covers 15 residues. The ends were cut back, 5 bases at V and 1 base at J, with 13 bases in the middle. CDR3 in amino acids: CASSGGTHRTDTQYF. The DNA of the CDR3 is TGTGCCAGCAGCGGCGGGACCCACCGCACAGATACGCAGTATTTT. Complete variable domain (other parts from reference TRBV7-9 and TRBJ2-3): DTGVSQNPRHKITKRGQNVTFRCDPISEHNRLYWYRQTLGQGPEFLTYFQNEAQLEKSRLLSDRFSAERPKGSFSTLEIQRTEQGDSAMYLCASSGGTHRTDTQYFGPGTRLTVL.

The chain's CDR3 is CASRRDRASSGANVLTF. CDR3 nucleotide sequence: TGCGCCAGCAGACGGGACAGGGCGAGCTCTGGGGCCAACGTCCTGACTTTC. The chain is built from TRBV5-1 and TRBJ2-6; 9 nucleotides match TRBD1. This CDR3 is built from 17 residues. Trimming took 5 bases from V and 0 from J; bases not matched to a gene: 6. Germline-derived CDR1 and CDR2 are SGHRS and YFSETQ.

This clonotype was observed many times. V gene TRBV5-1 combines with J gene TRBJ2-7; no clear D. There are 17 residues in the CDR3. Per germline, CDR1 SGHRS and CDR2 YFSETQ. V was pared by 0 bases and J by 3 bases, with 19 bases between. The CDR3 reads CASSLGTRAPRGYEQYF. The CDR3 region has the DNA TGCGCCAGCAGCTTGGGAACCCGGGCTCCCAGAGGCTACGAGCAGTACTTC.

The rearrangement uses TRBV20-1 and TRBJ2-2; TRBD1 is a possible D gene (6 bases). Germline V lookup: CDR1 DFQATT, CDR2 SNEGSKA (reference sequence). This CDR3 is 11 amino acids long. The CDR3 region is CGGQNTGELFF. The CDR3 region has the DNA TGCGGGGGACAGAACACCGGGGAGCTGTTTTTT.

For the CDR3, the DNA is TGTGCCACCAGCAGAGATCCAAATTCACCCCTCCACTTT. This gives the protein CATSRDPNSPLHF. V gene TRBV15 combines with J gene TRBJ1-6; no clear D gene. Trimming left V 0 bases short and J 7 bases short, with 4 bases between. There are 13 residues in the CDR3. Germline V CDR1 and CDR2: LNHNV, YYDKDF (reference sequence). Full variable domain (rest looked up from reference TRBV15 and TRBJ1-6): DAMVIQNPRYQVTQFGKPVTLSCSQTLNHNVMYWYQQKSSQAPKLLFHYYDKDFNNEADTPDNFQSRRPNTSFCFLDIRSPGLGDTAMYLCATSRDPNSPLHFGNGTRLTVT.

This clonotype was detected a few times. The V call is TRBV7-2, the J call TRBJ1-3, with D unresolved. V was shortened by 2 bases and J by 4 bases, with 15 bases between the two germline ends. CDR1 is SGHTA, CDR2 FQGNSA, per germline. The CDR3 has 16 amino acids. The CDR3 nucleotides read TGTGCCAGCAGCTTAAGTGGGAGGGCCCAAGGAAACACCATATATTTT. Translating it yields CASSLSGRAQGNTIYF.

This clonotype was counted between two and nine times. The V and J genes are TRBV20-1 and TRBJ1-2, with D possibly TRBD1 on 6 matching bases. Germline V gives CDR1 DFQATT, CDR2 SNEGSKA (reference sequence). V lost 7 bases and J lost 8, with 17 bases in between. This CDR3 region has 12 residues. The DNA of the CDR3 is TGCAGTGTCTACGACGCAGGGGTCGGCTACACCTTC. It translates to CSVYDAGVGYTF.

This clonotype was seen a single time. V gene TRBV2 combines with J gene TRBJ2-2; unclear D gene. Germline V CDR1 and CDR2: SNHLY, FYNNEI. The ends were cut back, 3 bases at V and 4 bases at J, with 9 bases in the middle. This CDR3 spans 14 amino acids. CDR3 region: CASSEATVTGELFF. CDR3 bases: TGTGCCAGCAGTGAGGCCACGGTCACCGGGGAGCTGTTTTTT.

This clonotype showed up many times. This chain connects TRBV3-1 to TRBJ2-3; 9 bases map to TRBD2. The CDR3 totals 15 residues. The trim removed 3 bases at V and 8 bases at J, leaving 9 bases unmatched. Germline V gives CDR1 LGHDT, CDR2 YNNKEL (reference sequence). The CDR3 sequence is CASSHPTSGRPTQYF. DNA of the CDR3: TGTGCCAGCAGCCACCCGACTAGCGGAAGGCCTACGCAGTATTTT.

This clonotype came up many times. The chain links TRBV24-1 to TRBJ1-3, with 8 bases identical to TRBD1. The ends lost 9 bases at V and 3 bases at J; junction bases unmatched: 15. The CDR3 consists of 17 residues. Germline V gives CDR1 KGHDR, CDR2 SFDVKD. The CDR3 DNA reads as TGTGCCACCTGGACGGGTTCGACAGGGGTGATTGGAAACACCATATATTTT. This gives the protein CATWTGSTGVIGNTIYF.

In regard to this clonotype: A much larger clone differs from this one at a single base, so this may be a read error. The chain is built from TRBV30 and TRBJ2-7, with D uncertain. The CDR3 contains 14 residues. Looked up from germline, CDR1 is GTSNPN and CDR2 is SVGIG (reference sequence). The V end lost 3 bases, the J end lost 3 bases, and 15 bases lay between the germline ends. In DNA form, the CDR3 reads TGTGCCTGGAGGAGGATGGTAGGCGACTACGAGCAGTACTTC. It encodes CAWRRMVGDYEQYF.

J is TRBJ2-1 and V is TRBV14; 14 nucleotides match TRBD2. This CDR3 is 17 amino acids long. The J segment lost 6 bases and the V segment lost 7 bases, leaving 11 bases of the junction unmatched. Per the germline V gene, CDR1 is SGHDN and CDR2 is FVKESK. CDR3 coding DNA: TGTGCCAGCACACCTCTTCCGGGACTAGCGGGAGCCAATGAGCAGTTCTTC. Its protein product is CASTPLPGLAGANEQFF.

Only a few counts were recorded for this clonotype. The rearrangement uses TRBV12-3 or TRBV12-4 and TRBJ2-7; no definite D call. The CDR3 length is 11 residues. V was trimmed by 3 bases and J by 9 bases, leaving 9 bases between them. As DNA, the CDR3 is TGTGCCAGCAGTTTGGGGAATTGGCAGTACTTC. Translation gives CASSLGNWQYF.

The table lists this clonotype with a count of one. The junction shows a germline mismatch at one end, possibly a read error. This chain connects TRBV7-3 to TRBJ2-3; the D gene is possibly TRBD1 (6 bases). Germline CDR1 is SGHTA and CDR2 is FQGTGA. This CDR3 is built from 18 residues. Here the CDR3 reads CAGSLRPSGGHSTDTQYF. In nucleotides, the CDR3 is TGTGCCGGCAGCTTAAGGCCTAGTGGGGGACACAGCACAGATACGCAGTATTTT.

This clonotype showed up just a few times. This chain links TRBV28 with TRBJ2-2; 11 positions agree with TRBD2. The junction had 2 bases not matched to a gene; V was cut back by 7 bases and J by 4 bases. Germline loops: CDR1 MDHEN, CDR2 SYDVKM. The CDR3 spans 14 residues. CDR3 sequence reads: CASKLAGVTGELFF. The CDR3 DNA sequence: TGTGCCAGCAAACTAGCGGGAGTCACCGGGGAGCTGTTTTTT.

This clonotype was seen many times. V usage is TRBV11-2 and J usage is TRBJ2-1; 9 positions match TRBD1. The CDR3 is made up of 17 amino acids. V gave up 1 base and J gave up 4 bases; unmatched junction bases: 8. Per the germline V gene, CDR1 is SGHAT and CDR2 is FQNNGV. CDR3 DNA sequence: TGTGCCAGCAGCTTAGGACACAGGGGGCGAAATTACAATGAGCAGTTCTTC. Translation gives CASSLGHRGRNYNEQFF.

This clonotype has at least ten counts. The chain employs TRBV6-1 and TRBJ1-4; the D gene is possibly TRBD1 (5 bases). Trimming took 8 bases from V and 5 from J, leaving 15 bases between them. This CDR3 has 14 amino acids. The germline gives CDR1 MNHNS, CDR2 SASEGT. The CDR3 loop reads CASGSGRTNEKLFF. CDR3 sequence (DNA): TGTGCCAGCGGCTCGGGGAGGACAAATGAAAAACTGTTTTTT.

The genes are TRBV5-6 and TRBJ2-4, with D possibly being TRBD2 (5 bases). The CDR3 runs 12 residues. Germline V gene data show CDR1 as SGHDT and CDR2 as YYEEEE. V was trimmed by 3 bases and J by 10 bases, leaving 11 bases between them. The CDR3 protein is CASSYKRGIQYF. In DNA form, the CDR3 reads TGTGCCAGCAGCTACAAGCGAGGGATTCAGTACTTC.

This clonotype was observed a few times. CDR3 sequence (DNA): TGTGCCAGCAGTGCGGAATCAAACGGGGAGCTGTTTTTT. It codes for CASSAESNGELFF. The V call is TRBV6-4, the J call TRBJ2-2; D gene unclear. The CDR3 has 13 residues. V lost 4 bases to trimming and J lost 7 bases, with 10 bases between them. Germline lookup yields CDR1 MRHNA and CDR2 SNTAGT.

In nucleotides, the CDR3 is TGTGCCAGCAGTTTTCCCTCTCCGCGACAGGAGCATGTCGGCTACACCTTC. Encoded protein: CASSFPSPRQEHVGYTF. The chain couples TRBV28 to TRBJ1-2; weak D call: TRBD1 (6 bases). The V end lost 3 bases, the J end lost 8 bases, and 25 bases lay between the germline ends. There are 17 residues in the CDR3. The germline V gene has CDR1 MDHEN and CDR2 SYDVKM.

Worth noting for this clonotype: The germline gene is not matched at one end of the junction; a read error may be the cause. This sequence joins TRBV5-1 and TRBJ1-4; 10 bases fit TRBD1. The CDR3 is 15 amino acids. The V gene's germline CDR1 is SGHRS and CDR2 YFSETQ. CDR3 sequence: CAGSIRQGAVGKLFF. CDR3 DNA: TGTGCCGGCAGCATAAGACAGGGGGCCGTTGGAAAACTGTTTTTT.

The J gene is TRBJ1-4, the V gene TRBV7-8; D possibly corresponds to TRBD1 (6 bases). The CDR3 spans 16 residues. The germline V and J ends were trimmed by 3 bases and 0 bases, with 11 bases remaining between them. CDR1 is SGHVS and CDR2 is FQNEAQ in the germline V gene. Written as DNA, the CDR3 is TGTGCCAGCAGCTTGACAGGCCGGGCAACTAATGAAAAACTGTTTTTT. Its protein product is CASSLTGRATNEKLFF.

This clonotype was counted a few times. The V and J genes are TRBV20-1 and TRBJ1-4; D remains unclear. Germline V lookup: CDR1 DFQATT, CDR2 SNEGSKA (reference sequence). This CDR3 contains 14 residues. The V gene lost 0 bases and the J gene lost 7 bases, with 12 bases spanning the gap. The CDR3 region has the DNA TGCAGTGCTAGAGAGAGAGGATCGAGTGAAAAACTGTTTTTT. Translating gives CSARERGSSEKLFF.

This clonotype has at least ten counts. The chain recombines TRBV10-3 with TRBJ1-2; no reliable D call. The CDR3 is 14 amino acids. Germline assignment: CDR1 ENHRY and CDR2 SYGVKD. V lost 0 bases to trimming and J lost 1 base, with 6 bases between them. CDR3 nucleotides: TGTGCCATCAGTGAGTCGACGGGTAACTATGGCTACACCTTC. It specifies CAISESTGNYGYTF.

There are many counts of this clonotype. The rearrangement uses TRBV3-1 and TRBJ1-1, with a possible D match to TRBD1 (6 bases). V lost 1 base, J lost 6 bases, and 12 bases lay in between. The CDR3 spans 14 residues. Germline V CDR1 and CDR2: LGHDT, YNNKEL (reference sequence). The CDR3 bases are TGTGCCAGCAGCCAAGTTCAGGGGCGGGCTGAAGCTTTCTTT. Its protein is CASSQVQGRAEAFF.

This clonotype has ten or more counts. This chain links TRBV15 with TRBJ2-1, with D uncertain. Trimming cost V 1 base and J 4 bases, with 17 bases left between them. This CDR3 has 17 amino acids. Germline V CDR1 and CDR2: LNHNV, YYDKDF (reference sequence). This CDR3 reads CATSRASLADPYNEQFF. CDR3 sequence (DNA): TGTGCCACCAGCAGAGCGTCCCTCGCGGACCCATACAATGAGCAGTTCTTC.

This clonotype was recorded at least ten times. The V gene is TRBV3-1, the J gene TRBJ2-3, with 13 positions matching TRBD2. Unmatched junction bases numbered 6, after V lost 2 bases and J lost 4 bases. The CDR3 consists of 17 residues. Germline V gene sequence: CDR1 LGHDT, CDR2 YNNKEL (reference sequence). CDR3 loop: CASSQYEGLAGADTQYF. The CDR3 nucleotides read TGTGCCAGCAGCCAATACGAAGGACTAGCGGGAGCAGATACGCAGTATTTT.